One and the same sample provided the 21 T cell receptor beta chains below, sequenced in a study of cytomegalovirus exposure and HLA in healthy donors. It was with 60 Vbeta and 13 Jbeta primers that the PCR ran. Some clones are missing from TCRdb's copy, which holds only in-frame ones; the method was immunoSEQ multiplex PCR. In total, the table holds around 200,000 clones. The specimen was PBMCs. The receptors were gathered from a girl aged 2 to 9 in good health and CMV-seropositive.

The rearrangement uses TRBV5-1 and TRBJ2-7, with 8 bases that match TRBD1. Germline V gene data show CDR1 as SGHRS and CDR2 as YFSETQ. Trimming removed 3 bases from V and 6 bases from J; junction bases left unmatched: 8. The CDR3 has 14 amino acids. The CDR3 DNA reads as TGCGCCAGCAGCTCGGACAGGGACCCCCGCGAGCAGTACTTC. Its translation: CASSSDRDPREQYF.

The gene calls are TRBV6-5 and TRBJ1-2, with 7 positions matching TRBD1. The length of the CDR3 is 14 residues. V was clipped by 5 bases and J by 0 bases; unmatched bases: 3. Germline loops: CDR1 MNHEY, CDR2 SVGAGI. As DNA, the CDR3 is TGTGCCAGCAGTGGGACAGCCTCTAACTATGGCTACACCTTC. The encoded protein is CASSGTASNYGYTF.

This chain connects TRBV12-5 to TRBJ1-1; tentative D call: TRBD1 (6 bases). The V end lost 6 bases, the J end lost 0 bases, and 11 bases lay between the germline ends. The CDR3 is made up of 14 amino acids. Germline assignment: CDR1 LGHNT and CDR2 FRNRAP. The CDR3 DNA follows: TGTGCTAGTGGGAACAGGGAGCTGAACACTGAAGCTTTCTTT. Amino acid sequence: CASGNRELNTEAFF. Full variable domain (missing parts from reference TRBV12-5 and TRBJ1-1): DARVTQTPRHKVTEMGQEVTMRCQPILGHNTVFWYRQTMMQGLELLAYFRNRAPLDDSGMPKDRFSAEMPDATLATLKIQPSEPRDSAVYFCASGNRELNTEAFFGQGTRLTVV.

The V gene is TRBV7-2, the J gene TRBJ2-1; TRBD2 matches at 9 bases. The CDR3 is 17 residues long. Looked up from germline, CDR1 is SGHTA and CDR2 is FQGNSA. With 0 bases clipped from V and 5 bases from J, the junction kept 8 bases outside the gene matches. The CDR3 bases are TGTGCCAGCAGCTTAGCTAAATGGGCTAGCGGGGACAATGAGCAGTTCTTC. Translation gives CASSLAKWASGDNEQFF.

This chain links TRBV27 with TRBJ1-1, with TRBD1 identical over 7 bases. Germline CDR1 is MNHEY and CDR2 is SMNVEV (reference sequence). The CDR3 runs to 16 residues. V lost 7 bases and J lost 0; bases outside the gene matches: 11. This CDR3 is CASTDAAGGVNTEAFF. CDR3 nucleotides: TGTGCCAGCACCGATGCGGCAGGGGGAGTGAACACTGAAGCTTTCTTT.

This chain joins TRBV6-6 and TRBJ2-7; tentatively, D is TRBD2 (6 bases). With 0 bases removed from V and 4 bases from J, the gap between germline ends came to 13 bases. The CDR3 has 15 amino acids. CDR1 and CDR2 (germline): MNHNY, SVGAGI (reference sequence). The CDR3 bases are TGTGCCAGCAGTTACTCTCCGGGAGCTGAGTACGAGCAGTACTTC. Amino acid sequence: CASSYSPGAEYEQYF.

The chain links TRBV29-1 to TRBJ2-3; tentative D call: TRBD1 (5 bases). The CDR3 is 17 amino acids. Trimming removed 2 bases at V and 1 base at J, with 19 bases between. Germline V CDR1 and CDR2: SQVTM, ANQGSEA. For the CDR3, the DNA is TGCAGCGTTGAACGACAGTCCTCCGACGTCCGCACAGATACGCAGTATTTT. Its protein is CSVERQSSDVRTDTQYF.

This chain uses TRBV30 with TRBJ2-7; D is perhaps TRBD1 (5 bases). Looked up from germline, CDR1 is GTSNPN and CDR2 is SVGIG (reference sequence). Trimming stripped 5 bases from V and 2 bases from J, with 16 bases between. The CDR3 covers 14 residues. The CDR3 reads CAWQKAKTAYEQYF. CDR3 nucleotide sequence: TGTGCCTGGCAAAAAGCCAAGACAGCCTACGAGCAGTACTTC. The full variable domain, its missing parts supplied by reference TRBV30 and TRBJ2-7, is SQTIHQWPATLVQPVGSPLSLECTVEGTSNPNLYWYRQAAGRGLQLLFYSVGIGQISSEVPQNLSASRPQDRQFILSSKKLLLSDSGFYLCAWQKAKTAYEQYFGPGTRLTVT.

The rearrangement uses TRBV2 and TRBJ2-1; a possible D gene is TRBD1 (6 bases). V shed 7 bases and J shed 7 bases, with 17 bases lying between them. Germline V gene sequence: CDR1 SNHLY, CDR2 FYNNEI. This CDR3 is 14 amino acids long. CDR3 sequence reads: CASIQGSSGNEQFF. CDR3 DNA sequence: TGTGCCAGCATCCAGGGGTCTTCAGGGAATGAGCAGTTCTTC.

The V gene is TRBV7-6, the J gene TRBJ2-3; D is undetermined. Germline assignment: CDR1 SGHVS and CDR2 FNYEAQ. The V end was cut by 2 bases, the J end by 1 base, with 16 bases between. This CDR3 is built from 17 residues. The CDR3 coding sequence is TGTGCCAGCAGCTTAACCCCGTTTTCCCAGGGCACAGATACGCAGTATTTT. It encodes CASSLTPFSQGTDTQYF.

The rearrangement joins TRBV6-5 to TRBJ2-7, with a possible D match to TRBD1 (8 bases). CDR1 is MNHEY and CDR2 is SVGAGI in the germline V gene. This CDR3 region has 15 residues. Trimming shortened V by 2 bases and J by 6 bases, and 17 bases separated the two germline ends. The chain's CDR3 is CASSYGAGGTGEQYF. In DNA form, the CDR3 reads TGTGCCAGCAGTTACGGGGCCGGGGGGACAGGCGAGCAGTACTTC.

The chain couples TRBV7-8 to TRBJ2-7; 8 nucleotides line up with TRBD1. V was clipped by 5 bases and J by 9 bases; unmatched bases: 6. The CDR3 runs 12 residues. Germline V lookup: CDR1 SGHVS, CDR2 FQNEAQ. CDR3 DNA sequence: TGTGCCAGCAGCCCGGACAGGGCTCGGCAGTACTTC. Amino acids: CASSPDRARQYF.

The CDR3 here is CASSALRDSRLYEQYF. The CDR3 nucleotides read TGTGCCAGCAGCGCATTACGGGACAGTCGATTATACGAGCAGTACTTC. V usage is TRBV11-2 and J usage is TRBJ2-7, with TRBD1 matching 7 bases. The V gene end was trimmed by 5 bases and the J gene end by 4 bases; junction bases not matched to a gene: 14. Germline V lookup: CDR1 SGHAT, CDR2 FQNNGV. This CDR3 has 16 amino acids. The variable domain in full, with the rest retrieved from reference TRBV11-2 and TRBJ2-7, is EAGVAQSPRYKIIEKRQSVAFWCNPISGHATLYWYQQILGQGPKLLIQFQNNGVVDDSQLPKDRFSAERLKGVDSTLKIQPAKLEDSAVYLCASSALRDSRLYEQYFGPGTRLTVT.

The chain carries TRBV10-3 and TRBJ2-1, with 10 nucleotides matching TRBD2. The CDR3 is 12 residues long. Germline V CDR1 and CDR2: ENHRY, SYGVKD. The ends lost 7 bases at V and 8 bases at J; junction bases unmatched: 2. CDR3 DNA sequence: TGTGCCATCAAGGGGACTAGCGATGAGCAGTTCTTC. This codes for CAIKGTSDEQFF.

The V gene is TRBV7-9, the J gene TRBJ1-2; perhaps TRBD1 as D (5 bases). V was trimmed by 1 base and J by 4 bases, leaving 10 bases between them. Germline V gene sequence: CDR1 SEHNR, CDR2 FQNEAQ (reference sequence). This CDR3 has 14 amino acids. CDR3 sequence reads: CASSLVGQGYGYTF. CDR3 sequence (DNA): TGTGCCAGCAGCTTAGTAGGGCAGGGCTATGGCTACACCTTC.

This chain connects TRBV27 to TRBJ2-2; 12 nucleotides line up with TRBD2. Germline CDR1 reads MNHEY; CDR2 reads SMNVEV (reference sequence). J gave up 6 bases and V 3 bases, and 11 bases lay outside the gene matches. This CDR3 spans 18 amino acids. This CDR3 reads CASSFGTSGSRTPGELFF. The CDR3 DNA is TGTGCCAGCAGTTTTGGGACTAGCGGGTCAAGGACGCCCGGGGAGCTGTTTTTT.

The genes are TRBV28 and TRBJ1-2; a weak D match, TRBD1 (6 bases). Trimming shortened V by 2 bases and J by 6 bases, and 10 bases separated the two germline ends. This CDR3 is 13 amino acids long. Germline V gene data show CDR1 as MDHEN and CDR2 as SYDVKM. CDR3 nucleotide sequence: TGTGCCAGCAGTTTAGTGGGGGCGAATGGCTACACCTTC. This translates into CASSLVGANGYTF.

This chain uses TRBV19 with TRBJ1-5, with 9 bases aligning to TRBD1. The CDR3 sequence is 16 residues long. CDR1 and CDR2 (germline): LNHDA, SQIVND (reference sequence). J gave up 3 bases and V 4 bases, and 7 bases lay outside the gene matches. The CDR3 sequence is CASSKGTGNLNQPQHF. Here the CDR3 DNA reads TGTGCCAGTAGTAAGGGGACAGGGAATCTCAATCAGCCCCAGCATTTT.

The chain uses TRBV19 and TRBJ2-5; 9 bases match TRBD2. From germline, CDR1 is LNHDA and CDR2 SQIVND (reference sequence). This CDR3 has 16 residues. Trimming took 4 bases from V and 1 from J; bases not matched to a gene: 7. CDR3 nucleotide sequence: TGTGCCAGTAGTAGGGCTAGCGGGACTTTCCAAGAGACCCAGTACTTC. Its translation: CASSRASGTFQETQYF.

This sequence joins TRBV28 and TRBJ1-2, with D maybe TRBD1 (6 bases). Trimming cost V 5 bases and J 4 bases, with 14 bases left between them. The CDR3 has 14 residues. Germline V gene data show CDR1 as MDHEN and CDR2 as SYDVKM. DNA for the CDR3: TGTGCCAGCAGTCCCGGACAGTTCCGCTATGGCTACACCTTC. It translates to CASSPGQFRYGYTF.

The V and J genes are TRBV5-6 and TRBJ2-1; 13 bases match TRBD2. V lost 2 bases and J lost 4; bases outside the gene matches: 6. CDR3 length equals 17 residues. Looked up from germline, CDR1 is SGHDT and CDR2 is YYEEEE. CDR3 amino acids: CASSFQTSGGWYNEQFF. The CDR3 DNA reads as TGTGCCAGCAGCTTCCAGACTAGCGGGGGGTGGTACAATGAGCAGTTCTTC.